This T cell receptor (beta chain) was captured in a study of blood T cell repertoires in COVID-19. Study-wide background: The origin of the acute and convalescent COVID-19 samples was the United States, Italy and Spain. The analysed material was cDNA or gDNA that came from T cells, B-cell-depleted T cells, or PBMCs.

Original analysis: Estimates of nucleated cell counts were drawn from the amplification of reference gene primers. Sequencing was performed with immunoSEQ multiplex PCR; in TCRdb, only in-frame clones are kept and a portion is missing. The V and J calls and the clone size are those of that table, but D and trimming were determined from the DNA. Among some 370,000 clones listed, 70% to 90% were seen once. A Seattle source enrolled patients during active infection and followed them longitudinally. V lost 3 bases and J lost 6; bases outside the gene matches: 13. Germline V gives CDR1 SGDLS, CDR2 YYNGEE. This CDR3 comprises 17 residues. This clone came up once.

This sequence originates from a woman aged 25-40 years with COVID-19, enrolled during active disease. The chain is built from TRBV9 and TRBJ2-3, with 10 bases aligning to TRBD2. Sequencing input: peripheral blood. The CDR3 DNA is TGTGCCAGCAGCGAGGAGACTAGCGGGTCTTATTGGGATACGCAGTATTTT. Amino acid sequence: CASSEETSGSYWDTQYF.